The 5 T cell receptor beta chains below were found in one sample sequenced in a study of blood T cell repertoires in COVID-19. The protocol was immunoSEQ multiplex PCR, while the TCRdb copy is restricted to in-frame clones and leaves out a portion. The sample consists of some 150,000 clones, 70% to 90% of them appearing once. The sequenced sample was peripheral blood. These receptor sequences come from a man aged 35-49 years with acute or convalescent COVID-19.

Here the CDR3 reads CSAGGGYTEAFF. Written as DNA, the CDR3 is TGCAGCGCGGGGGGAGGGTACACTGAAGCTTTCTTT. This chain uses TRBV29-1 with TRBJ1-1; possibly TRBD1 for D (5 bases). Germline CDR1 reads SQVTM; CDR2 reads ANQGSEA. The CDR3 extends over 12 amino acids. Between the trimmed V and J ends, which lost 7 bases and 3 bases, there was a span of 12 bases.

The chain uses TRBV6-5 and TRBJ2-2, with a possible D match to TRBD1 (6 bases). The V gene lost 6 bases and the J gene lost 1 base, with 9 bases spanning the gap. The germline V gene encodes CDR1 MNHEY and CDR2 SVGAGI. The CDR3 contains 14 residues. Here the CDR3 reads CASSDRWNTGELFF. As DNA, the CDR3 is TGTGCCAGCAGCGACAGGTGGAACACCGGGGAGCTGTTTTTT.

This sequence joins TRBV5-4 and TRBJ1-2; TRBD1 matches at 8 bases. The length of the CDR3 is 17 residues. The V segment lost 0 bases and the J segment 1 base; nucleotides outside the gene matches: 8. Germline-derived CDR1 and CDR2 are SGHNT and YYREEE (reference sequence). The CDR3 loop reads CASSLDSRGLDNYGYTF. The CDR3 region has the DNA TGTGCCAGCAGCTTGGACTCCAGGGGGCTTGATAACTATGGCTACACCTTC.

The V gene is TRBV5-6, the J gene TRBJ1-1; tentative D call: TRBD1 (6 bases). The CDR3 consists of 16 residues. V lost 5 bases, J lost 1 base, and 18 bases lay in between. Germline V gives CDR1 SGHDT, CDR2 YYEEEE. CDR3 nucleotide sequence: TGTGCCAGCAGTAAGAACAGGGTTAAGCCGAACACTGAAGCTTTCTTT. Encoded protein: CASSKNRVKPNTEAFF.

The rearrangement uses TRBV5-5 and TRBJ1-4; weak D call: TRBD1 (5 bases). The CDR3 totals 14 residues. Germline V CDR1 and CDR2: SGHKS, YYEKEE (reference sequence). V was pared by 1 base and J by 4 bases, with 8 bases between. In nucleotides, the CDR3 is TGTGCCAGCAGCTTGTCAGGGTTTAATGAAAAACTGTTTTTT. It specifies CASSLSGFNEKLFF.